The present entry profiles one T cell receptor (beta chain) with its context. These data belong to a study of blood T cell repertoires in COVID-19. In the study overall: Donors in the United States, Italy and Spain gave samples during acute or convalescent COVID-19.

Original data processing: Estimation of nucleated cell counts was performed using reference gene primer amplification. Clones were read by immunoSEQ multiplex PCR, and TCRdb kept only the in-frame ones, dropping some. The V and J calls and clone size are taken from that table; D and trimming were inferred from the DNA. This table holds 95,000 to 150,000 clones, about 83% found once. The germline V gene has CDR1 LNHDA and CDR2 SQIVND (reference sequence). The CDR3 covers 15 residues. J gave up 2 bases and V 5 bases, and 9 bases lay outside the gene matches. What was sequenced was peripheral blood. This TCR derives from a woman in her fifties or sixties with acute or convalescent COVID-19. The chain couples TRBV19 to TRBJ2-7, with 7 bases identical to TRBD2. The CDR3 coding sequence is TGTGCCAGTAGTCAGTCCCGGGGGGTACCCTACGAGCAGTACTTC. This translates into CASSQSRGVPYEQYF.